The 27 T cell receptor beta chains presented below share a single source sample, sequenced in a study of OX40 agonist ivuxolimab in advanced cancers. Assay: immunoSEQ multiplex PCR; the TCRdb copy retains only in-frame clones and omits some. Among approximately 62,000 clones, roughly 86% were seen once, and the ten largest hold approximately 5.4%. The sample in question was CD4+ or CD8+ T cells sorted from blood, obtained in a trial of the OX40 agonist ivuxolimab. The receptor source for this set is an adult with an advanced solid tumor such as melanoma, head and neck, liver or kidney cancer.

V usage is TRBV6-5 and J usage is TRBJ1-1; no clear D gene. This CDR3 has 13 residues. Germline V gene sequence: CDR1 MNHEY, CDR2 SVGAGI. V lost 7 bases and J lost 0, with 9 bases in between. CDR3: CASTAGMNTEAFF. CDR3 DNA sequence: TGTGCCAGCACGGCAGGCATGAACACTGAAGCTTTCTTT.

The chain combines TRBV18 with TRBJ2-7, with 8 bases matching TRBD1. This CDR3 has 13 amino acids. CDR1 is KGHSH, CDR2 LQKENI, per germline. Trimming at V came to 3 bases and at J to 3 bases, leaving 1 base not matched to a gene. The DNA of the CDR3 is TGTGCCAGCTCACCCGGGACAGGCTACGAGCAGTACTTC. It encodes CASSPGTGYEQYF. The variable domain in full, with the rest retrieved from reference TRBV18 and TRBJ2-7, is NAGVMQNPRHLVRRRGQEARLRCSPMKGHSHVYWYRQLPEEGLKFMVYLQKENIIDESGMPKERFSAEFPKEGPSILRIQQVVRGDSAAYFCASSPGTGYEQYFGPGTRLTVT.

This chain uses TRBV25-1 with TRBJ2-1; D is unclear. Trimming took 6 bases from V and 0 from J, leaving 6 bases between them. Germline CDR1 reads MGHDK; CDR2 reads SYGVNS. CDR3 length: 13 residues. The DNA for the CDR3 is TGTGCCAGCAGGGTTTCCTCCTACAATGAGCAGTTCTTC. It encodes CASRVSSYNEQFF.

The chain employs TRBV29-1 and TRBJ2-6; D may be TRBD1 (6 bases). CDR1 and CDR2 from the germline V gene are SQVTM and ANQGSEA. This CDR3 spans 14 amino acids. V was shortened by 6 bases and J by 2 bases, with 11 bases between the two germline ends. The CDR3 here is CSVDKGAGANVLTF. The CDR3, as DNA: TGCAGCGTCGATAAGGGGGCTGGGGCCAACGTCCTGACTTTC. The whole variable domain, filled in from reference TRBV29-1 and TRBJ2-6, reads SAVISQKPSRDICQRGTSLTIQCQVDSQVTMMFWYRQQPGQSLTLIATANQGSEATYESGFVIDKFPISRPNLTFSTLTVSNMSPEDSSIYLCSVDKGAGANVLTFGAGSRLTVL.

The chain employs TRBV9 and TRBJ2-5; D is possibly TRBD2 (5 bases). CDR1 is SGDLS and CDR2 is YYNGEE in the germline V gene. This CDR3 contains 15 residues. Trimming left V 5 bases short and J 1 base short, with 15 bases between. The CDR3 DNA follows: TGTGCCAGCAGTATAACGTGGGAGCCCCAAGAGACCCAGTACTTC. This encodes CASSITWEPQETQYF.

The chain combines TRBV19 with TRBJ1-1; D possibly corresponds to TRBD1 (5 bases). The germline V and J ends were trimmed by 4 bases and 5 bases, with 11 bases remaining between them. CDR3 length: 13 amino acids. Germline assignment: CDR1 LNHDA and CDR2 SQIVND (reference sequence). For the CDR3, the DNA is TGTGCCAGTAGTACCGTTGGGGGGACTGAAGCTTTCTTT. It codes for CASSTVGGTEAFF.

This chain links TRBV29-1 with TRBJ2-5; D is possibly TRBD1 or TRBD2 (5 bases each). Germline V CDR1 and CDR2: SQVTM, ANQGSEA. Trimming stripped 7 bases from V and 0 bases from J, with 12 bases between. The CDR3 is made up of 13 amino acids. CDR3 nucleotide sequence: TGCAGCGGTGCCGGGACGGACCAAGAGACCCAGTACTTC. Translating gives CSGAGTDQETQYF.

The chain carries TRBV5-1 and TRBJ2-3; TRBD2 matches 7 bases. The germline V gene has CDR1 SGHRS and CDR2 YFSETQ. The trim removed 4 bases at V and 0 bases at J, leaving 8 bases unmatched. This CDR3 is built from 16 residues. CDR3 sequence: CASSGGVHASTDTQYF. CDR3 nucleotide sequence: TGCGCCAGCAGCGGGGGGGTCCACGCCAGCACAGATACGCAGTATTTT.

This CDR3 is CASSPGRYYGYTF. CDR3 DNA: TGTGCCAGCAGCCCCGGACGGTACTATGGCTACACCTTC. The rearrangement uses TRBV28 and TRBJ1-2; D uncertain. Trimming pared 6 bases from V and 3 bases from J, leaving 11 bases between. Germline values: CDR1 MDHEN, CDR2 SYDVKM. The CDR3 has 13 amino acids.

This sequence joins TRBV6-4 and TRBJ2-1, with D perhaps TRBD1 (5 bases). With 4 bases removed from V and 6 bases from J, the gap between germline ends came to 10 bases. Germline CDR1 and CDR2: MRHNA and SNTAGT. The CDR3 consists of 13 residues. The DNA of the CDR3 is TGTGCCAGCAGTGCAACAGGTTTCAATGAGCAGTTCTTC. This translates into CASSATGFNEQFF.

The chain carries TRBV2 and TRBJ1-1, with 10 bases aligning to TRBD1. In germline, CDR1 is SNHLY, CDR2 FYNNEI. The CDR3 loop spans 14 amino acids. Trimming at V came to 6 bases and at J to 4 bases, leaving 5 bases not matched to a gene. CDR3 nucleotide sequence: TGTGCCAGCAGACGACAGGGGGCTGTCACTGAAGCTTTCTTT. This translates into CASRRQGAVTEAFF.

This clone showed up just once. Other DNA sequences from this sample encode an identical CDR3 as well. V and J are TRBV18 and TRBJ2-2; D remains ambiguous. Germline CDR1 reads KGHSH; CDR2 reads LQKENI. The ends were cut back, 1 base at V and 6 bases at J, with 6 bases in the middle. CDR3 length: 13 residues. This CDR3 is CASSPQGPGELFF. The CDR3 coding sequence is TGTGCCAGCTCACCACAAGGGCCCGGGGAGCTGTTTTTT.

As concerns this clone: Other DNA sequences of this sample code for an identical CDR3. The chain couples TRBV18 to TRBJ1-5; unclear D gene. The CDR3 is 14 residues long. V was shortened by 3 bases and J by 4 bases, with 10 bases between the two germline ends. The germline V gene encodes CDR1 KGHSH and CDR2 LQKENI. The CDR3 DNA reads TGTGCCAGCTCACCTGGCAGGTCGAATCAGCCCCAGCATTTT. Its protein is CASSPGRSNQPQHF. The whole variable domain, remainder taken from reference TRBV18 and TRBJ1-5, is NAGVMQNPRHLVRRRGQEARLRCSPMKGHSHVYWYRQLPEEGLKFMVYLQKENIIDESGMPKERFSAEFPKEGPSILRIQQVVRGDSAAYFCASSPGRSNQPQHFGDGTRLSIL.

About this clone: Its ends do not fully match the called genes, so a read error is possible. The chain combines TRBV15 with TRBJ2-4, with a weak D call TRBD2 (5 bases). Germline CDR1 is LNHNV and CDR2 is YYDKDF (reference sequence). The CDR3 contains 12 residues. This CDR3 reads CATSRDTWRMNF. In nucleotides, the CDR3 is TGTGCCACCAGCAGAGACACATGGAGGATGAACTTC.

V and J are TRBV10-2 and TRBJ1-3; D gene uncertain. CDR3 length: 11 amino acids. Germline lookup yields CDR1 WSHSY and CDR2 SAAADI. The V end was cut by 8 bases, the J end by 8 bases, with 10 bases between. This CDR3 is CASARIDTIYF. For the CDR3, the DNA is TGCGCCAGCGCCCGGATAGACACCATATATTTT.

The chain carries TRBV28 and TRBJ1-5; D call uncertain. This CDR3 contains 12 residues. Deletions cut 1 base from V and 7 bases from J, with 5 bases between. The V gene's germline CDR1 is MDHEN and CDR2 SYDVKM. The CDR3 region has the DNA TGTGCCAGCAGTTTATTCAGGCAGCCCCAGCATTTT. This encodes CASSLFRQPQHF.

The rearrangement links TRBV9 to TRBJ1-5; D might be TRBD1 (6 bases). The CDR3 runs to 14 residues. V was cut by 0 bases and J by 2 bases, with 6 bases left in between. CDR1 and CDR2 (germline): SGDLS, YYNGEE. The CDR3 DNA sequence: TGTGCCAGCAGCGTAGGACAGGGCAATCAGCCCCAGCATTTT. This encodes CASSVGQGNQPQHF.

The chain combines TRBV10-3 with TRBJ2-1; D perhaps matches TRBD2 (6 bases). The germline V gene encodes CDR1 ENHRY and CDR2 SYGVKD. The V end lost 2 bases, the J end lost 5 bases, and 16 bases lay between the germline ends. The CDR3 length is 16 residues. In DNA form, the CDR3 reads TGTGCCATCAGTGAGGGCCCCCAGGGACTCGACAATGAGCAGTTCTTC. It translates to CAISEGPQGLDNEQFF.

This clone was counted a single time. This chain uses TRBV18 with TRBJ1-2; D may be TRBD1 (6 bases). CDR3 length: 15 amino acids. The germline V and J ends were trimmed by 3 bases and 2 bases, with 13 bases remaining between them. Germline assignment: CDR1 KGHSH and CDR2 LQKENI. This CDR3 reads CASSPGQTVNYGYTF. CDR3 in DNA: TGTGCCAGCTCACCTGGACAGACCGTCAACTATGGCTACACCTTC.

The sample holds one count of this clone. The chain employs TRBV10-1 and TRBJ1-1, with D possibly being TRBD1 (6 bases). In germline, CDR1 is WNHNN, CDR2 SYGVQD (reference sequence). The V gene lost 2 bases and the J gene lost 3 bases, with 10 bases spanning the gap. The CDR3 length is 14 residues. CDR3 sequence (DNA): TGCGCCAGCAGTGAGCAGGGGTTCGACACTGAAGCTTTCTTT. The encoded protein is CASSEQGFDTEAFF.

V usage is TRBV27 and J usage is TRBJ1-2; weak D call: TRBD1 (6 bases). CDR1 MNHEY and CDR2 SMNVEV come from the germline V gene (reference sequence). This CDR3 spans 14 amino acids. V lost 5 bases, J lost 8 bases, and 18 bases lay in between. Here the CDR3 reads CASSPGLQGLGYTF. The CDR3 bases are TGTGCCAGCAGTCCAGGGCTACAGGGCTTAGGCTACACCTTC.

This rearrangement joins TRBV28 to TRBJ2-7, with D tentatively TRBD2 (6 bases). V lost 5 bases to trimming and J lost 1 base, with 12 bases between them. This CDR3 has 14 amino acids. Germline loops: CDR1 MDHEN, CDR2 SYDVKM. As DNA, the CDR3 is TGTGCCAGCAGTCCCCCTGGGGGGTCCTACGAGCAGTACTTC. It specifies CASSPPGGSYEQYF.

This chain links TRBV19 with TRBJ1-5; 7 positions agree with TRBD1. Germline loops: CDR1 LNHDA, CDR2 SQIVND (reference sequence). The CDR3 sequence is 13 residues long. The ends lost 4 bases at V and 4 bases at J; junction bases unmatched: 1. The CDR3 DNA sequence: TGTGCCAGTAGTAAACAGGGGAATCAGCCCCAGCATTTT. Its translation is CASSKQGNQPQHF.

The rearrangement links TRBV11-2 to TRBJ2-7; TRBD1 aligns across 8 bases. Germline values: CDR1 SGHAT, CDR2 FQNNGV. CDR3 size: 14 residues. The V gene end was trimmed by 2 bases and the J gene end by 5 bases; junction bases not matched to a gene: 5. This chain's CDR3 is CASSLPGTGNEQYF. CDR3 bases: TGTGCCAGCAGCTTACCCGGGACAGGCAACGAGCAGTACTTC.

About this clone itself: Other nucleotide sequences from this sample produce the same CDR3. The chain recombines TRBV5-6 with TRBJ1-1; D is unclear. Per the germline V gene, CDR1 is SGHDT and CDR2 is YYEEEE. The CDR3 consists of 13 residues. Trimming took 0 bases from V and 1 from J, leaving 4 bases between them. In nucleotides, the CDR3 is TGTGCCAGCAGCTTGGGGGGGAACACTGAAGCTTTCTTT. The encoded protein is CASSLGGNTEAFF.

This clone was seen just once. The chain joins TRBV29-1 to TRBJ1-2, with D unresolved. The CDR3 loop spans 11 amino acids. Germline CDR1 and CDR2: SQVTM and ANQGSEA. V was trimmed by 6 bases and J by 13 bases, leaving 18 bases between them. CDR3 amino acids: CSVNVGKGCTF. CDR3 coding DNA: TGCAGCGTAAACGTGGGCAAGGGTTGCACCTTC.

The chain carries TRBV6-6 and TRBJ2-7; D unclear. The ends were cut back, 7 bases at V and 2 bases at J, with 12 bases in the middle. Germline lookup yields CDR1 MNHNY and CDR2 SVGAGI (reference sequence). The CDR3 sequence is 13 residues long. CDR3 DNA: TGTGCCAGCACCCCTGGCACCGCCTACGAGCAGTACTTC. Its protein product is CASTPGTAYEQYF.